These T cell receptor beta chains were read from a single sample in a study of T cell responses to AZD1222 COVID-19 vaccine. Using immunoSEQ multiplex PCR, the repertoire was profiled, and TCRdb retains in-frame clones only, with some absent. The profile shows 150,000 to 200,000 clones, approximately 94% of them singletons. The specimen was peripheral blood, collected 28 days after the second AZD1222 dose. The receptors derive from an adult who received the AZD1222 COVID-19 vaccine. CDR3s leave out the opening cysteine and the closing phenylalanine or tryptophan.

TRBV27	TRBJ2-3	ASSPRVQGDTQY
TRBV5-1	TRBJ1-2	ASSFNRENGYT
TRBV11-2	TRBJ2-1	ASSGTSGRSEQF
TRBV2	TRBJ2-5	ASRIQGAATETQY
TRBV24-1	TRBJ1-5	ATSDSGAASWQPQH
TRBV9	TRBJ1-2	ASSVELGSYGYT
TRBV14	TRBJ2-7	ASSQGLAGAGYEQY
TRBV19	TRBJ2-2	ASRAIRDRGNTGELF
TRBV7-2	TRBJ2-1	ASSPGTGPTNEQF
TRBV4-3	TRBJ1-5	ASSQGQGRGQPQH
TRBV2	TRBJ2-4	ASRVESGRLAKNIQY
TRBV5-1	TRBJ1-2	ASSLVSNYGYT
TRBV7-8	TRBJ2-7	ASSPRQGQPYEQY
TRBV11-3	TRBJ1-6	ASSLITGGSSPLH
TRBV27	TRBJ1-2	ASKTGWDYGYT
TRBV7-9	TRBJ1-2	ASSTSHTVKSSGYT
TRBV3-1/TRBV3-2	TRBJ1-1	ASSAFGGVNTEAF
TRBV15	TRBJ2-3	ATGTKNWADTQY